The rows below give T cell receptor beta chains drawn from one sample of a study of identical twins. TCRdb re-derived calls from the 5' RACE reads in MiXCR, one entry per CDR3 protein. The sample lists 750,000 to 950,000 distinct CDR3 sequences, more than 9% seen once, with under 2% in the top ten. The same specimen was also included in a second study, on yellow fever vaccine responses in identical twins.

The sample taken for sequencing was PBMCs. These receptors all stem from a woman aged 18 to 35 in good health. The CDR3 runs from the conserved cysteine through the conserved F or W. D genes are given only for firm matches. Clone size is not always given. Where it is, it says once, few, many or a class for expanded clones.

cdr3_aa	cdr3_nt	v_call	j_call	clone_size	d_call
CASRNPSDPEQFF	TGTGCCAGCAGAAACCCTAGCGACCCTGAGCAGTTCTTC	TRBV6-1	TRBJ2-1	many	.
CSARGAGGYEQFF	TGCAGTGCCCGCGGAGCGGGGGGATATGAGCAGTTCTTC	TRBV20-1	TRBJ2-1	.	TRBD2
CSAGTGSNEQYF	TGCAGTGCCGGGACAGGGTCCAACGAGCAGTACTTC	TRBV20-1	TRBJ2-7	.	TRBD1
CASSYGTGDTEAFF	TGTGCCAGCAGTTACGGGACAGGGGACACTGAAGCTTTCTTT	TRBV6-5	TRBJ1-1	many	TRBD1
CASSETITGELFF	TGTGCCAGCAGTGAGACAATCACCGGGGAGCTGTTTTTT	TRBV6-1	TRBJ2-2	few	.
CASSLWTGNIQYF	TGTGCCAGCAGCTTATGGACAGGGAACATTCAGTACTTC	TRBV7-9	TRBJ2-4	.	TRBD1
CASRLRDRAYGYTF	TGTGCCAGCAGGCTCCGGGACCGCGCATATGGCTACACCTTC	TRBV12-3/TRBV12-4	TRBJ1-2	many	.
CASSLGLAGVQETQYF	TGCGCCAGCAGCCTTGGACTAGCGGGAGTTCAAGAGACCCAGTACTTC	TRBV5-1	TRBJ2-5	many	TRBD2
CASSQRQIGSGYTF	TGTGCCAGCAGCCAACGACAGATCGGTAGCGGCTACACCTTC	TRBV3-1	TRBJ1-2	many	.
CATSDSGNDQPQHF	TGTGCCACCAGTGATTCGGGGAACGATCAGCCCCAGCATTTT	TRBV24-1	TRBJ1-5	.	.
CASSLKGLNYNEQFF	TGTGCCAGCAGCTTAAAGGGACTGAACTACAATGAGCAGTTCTTC	TRBV7-9	TRBJ2-1	.	.
CAISESRGYYNSPLHF	TGTGCCATCAGTGAGTCGAGGGGGTACTATAATTCACCCCTCCACTTT	TRBV10-3	TRBJ1-6	.	.
CASSRTPGQGNTDTQYF	TGCGCCAGCAGCCGAACTCCGGGACAGGGGAACACAGATACGCAGTATTTT	TRBV5-1	TRBJ2-3	.	TRBD1
CASRPSVGGLTDTQYF	TGTGCCAGCAGACCCAGCGTGGGGGGGCTCACAGATACGCAGTATTTT	TRBV28	TRBJ2-3	few	.
CSASPNNEQFF	TGCAGTGCTAGTCCGAACAATGAGCAGTTCTTC	TRBV20-1	TRBJ2-1	few	.
CASNSGGSSYEQYF	TGCGCCAGCAATTCTGGCGGGAGCTCCTACGAGCAGTACTTC	TRBV5-1	TRBJ2-7	few	TRBD2
CASSQDLGRRETQYF	TGTGCCAGCAGCCAAGATCTTGGCCGTCGAGAGACCCAGTACTTC	TRBV3-1	TRBJ2-5	.	.
CASSWWNQPQHF	TGTGCCAGCAGTTGGTGGAATCAGCCCCAGCATTTT	TRBV28	TRBJ1-5	many	.
CASSSSLWGNTEAFF	TGCGCCAGCAGCTCATCATTATGGGGGAACACTGAAGCTTTCTTT	TRBV5-1	TRBJ1-1	many	.
CASSFLSTNSPLHF	TGTGCCAGCAGTTTTCTTTCGACTAATTCACCCCTCCACTTT	TRBV28	TRBJ1-6	.	.
CASSQDWTSYNEQFF	TGTGCCAGCAGTCAGGACTGGACCTCCTACAATGAGCAGTTCTTC	TRBV7-2	TRBJ2-1	few	.
CASSLGVFVETQYF	TGCGCCAGCAGCTTGGGAGTATTTGTGGAGACCCAGTACTTC	TRBV5-1	TRBJ2-5	few	.
CSVGGRGDEQFF	TGCAGCGTTGGAGGGAGAGGGGATGAGCAGTTCTTC	TRBV29-1	TRBJ2-1	many	.
CASSLWGGGGMNTEAFF	TGCGCCAGCAGCTTGTGGGGCGGGGGCGGTATGAACACTGAAGCTTTCTTT	TRBV5-1	TRBJ1-1	.	.
CASIRDGNTEAFF	TGCGCCAGCATTCGGGACGGAAACACTGAAGCTTTCTTT	TRBV5-1	TRBJ1-1	.	.
CSAREGGVDVEQFF	TGCAGTGCTAGAGAAGGTGGGGTCGACGTTGAGCAGTTCTTC	TRBV20-1	TRBJ2-1	.	.
CASSHSQAVATNEKLFF	TGTGCCAGCAGCCACTCACAGGCTGTTGCAACTAATGAAAAACTGTTTTTT	TRBV7-9	TRBJ1-4	few	.
CASSSGQGANGYTF	TGTGCCAGTAGTTCCGGACAGGGCGCTAACGGCTACACCTTC	TRBV19	TRBJ1-2	few	TRBD1
CASSPPGLAGGGNEQFF	TGTGCCAGCAGCCCCCCGGGACTAGCGGGGGGAGGGAATGAGCAGTTCTTC	TRBV7-2	TRBJ2-1	many	TRBD2
CSAKTSGLQGGTQYF	TGCAGTGCTAAGACTAGCGGGCTCCAAGGCGGGACCCAGTACTTC	TRBV20-1	TRBJ2-5	.	TRBD2
CASSRIAGGADTQYF	TGTGCCAGCAGTCGAATAGCGGGGGGCGCAGATACGCAGTATTTT	TRBV11-2	TRBJ2-3	.	TRBD2
CSATSPGLAAPNEQFF	TGCAGTGCTACCTCCCCGGGACTAGCGGCACCCAATGAGCAGTTCTTC	TRBV20-1	TRBJ2-1	few	TRBD2